This T cell receptor beta chain was retrieved from a study of blood T cell repertoires in COVID-19. Per the original methods: Reference gene primer amplification gave nucleated cell count estimates. Profiling relied on immunoSEQ multiplex PCR, and the TCRdb table lists in-frame clones only, not all of them. The V and J calls and clone size are taken from that table; D and trimming were inferred from the DNA. Among around 260,000 clones listed, approximately 86% were seen once. V was shortened by 7 bases and J by 1 base, with 13 bases between the two germline ends. CDR3 size: 13 residues. From germline, CDR1 is SQVTM and CDR2 ANQGSEA.

The V and J genes are TRBV29-1 and TRBJ1-1, with D unresolved. The clonotype comes from a woman aged 60-75 years with COVID-19, enrolled during active disease. Sequenced material: peripheral blood. For the CDR3, the DNA is TGCAGCGGGGAGGAGGGAGGGAACACTGAAGCTTTCTTT. It is translated as CSGEEGGNTEAFF.